This T cell receptor (beta chain) was retrieved from a study of monozygotic twins with inflammatory bowel disease. Germline V gives CDR1 DFQATT, CDR2 SNEGSKA (reference sequence). The CDR3 totals 15 residues. Blood, roughly 2.7 ml, was drawn per donor. There were eight separate reactions per sample in which cDNA was made. With approximately 16 and 10 cycles respectively, two nested PCRs were carried out on TCRalpha and TCRbeta cDNA. TCRdb reprocessed the 5' RACE reads and keeps a single row for each CDR3 protein, giving no DNA. The clone table shows around 40,000 distinct CDR3 sequences, with the ten largest holding around 5.3%. Study outcomes and limitations: Discrimination among different T cell subtypes was not achievable.

Worth noting for this clonotype: What it binds is unknown.

The chain links TRBV20-1 to TRBJ2-1. Source material: blood. The sequence derives from a human donor with ulcerative colitis or Crohn's disease, or a healthy co-twin of an affected twin (not recorded which). CDR3 region: CSARDPGGSYNEQFF.